Below, 32 T cell receptor beta chains from the same sample are listed, as sequenced in a study of T cells in Graves' hyperthyroidism and ophthalmopathy. Amplification of TCR beta CDR3 regions used RNA as the template. TCR CDR3 underwent first-round RT-PCR with the HTBI primer set. TCRdb re-called the multiplex PCR reads through MiXCR, storing one row per CDR3 protein. Here the sample spans approximately 610,000 distinct CDR3 sequences, about 15% being singletons. The sequenced sample consisted of blood. Receptor source: a woman between 40 and 50 years old with Graves' ophthalmopathy.

In its sample, this clonotype was seen many times. The chain uses TRBV19 and TRBJ2-2; D may be TRBD2 (6 bases). Germline-derived CDR1 and CDR2 are LNHDA and SQIVND (reference sequence). The CDR3 consists of 15 residues. Trimming took 10 bases from V and 4 from J, leaving 19 bases between them. CDR3: CATSRSGRPTGELFF. The CDR3 bases are TGTGCCACCAGTCGGTCCGGGAGACCCACCGGGGAGCTGTTTTTT.

This clonotype was counted ten times or more. The chain links TRBV7-9 to TRBJ2-5; TRBD1 matches 7 bases. The trim removed 2 bases at V and 2 bases at J, leaving 8 bases unmatched. Germline V lookup: CDR1 SEHNR, CDR2 FQNEAQ (reference sequence). The CDR3 runs 16 residues. The CDR3 region has the DNA TGTGCCAGCAGCTTATTTCCAACAGGGGCACAAGAGACCCAGTACTTC. This sequence encodes CASSLFPTGAQETQYF. Combining the CDR3 with reference TRBV7-9 and TRBJ2-5 gives the whole variable domain DTGVSQNPRHKITKRGQNVTFRCDPISEHNRLYWYRQTLGQGPEFLTYFQNEAQLEKSRLLSDRFSAERPKGSFSTLEIQRTEQGDSAMYLCASSLFPTGAQETQYFGPGTRLLVL.

In this sample, this clonotype turned up many times. This sequence joins TRBV6-1 and TRBJ2-7; the match to TRBD1 covers 9 bases. Germline assignment: CDR1 MNHNS and CDR2 SASEGT. The CDR3 runs 16 residues. V dropped 5 bases and J dropped 0; count of bases not matched to a gene: 8. The CDR3 region is CASSPNWDRASYEQYF. CDR3 nucleotide sequence: TGTGCCAGCAGTCCTAACTGGGACAGGGCCTCCTACGAGCAGTACTTC.

This clonotype was seen many times. V gene TRBV28 combines with J gene TRBJ2-7; 11 bases fit TRBD2. After removal of 6 bases from V and 1 base from J, the junction contained 5 bases not matched to a gene. This CDR3 region has 15 residues. From germline, CDR1 is MDHEN and CDR2 SYDVKM. CDR3 sequence: CASRGGLADSYEQYF. The CDR3 DNA is TGTGCCAGCAGGGGGGGACTAGCGGATTCCTACGAGCAGTACTTC. Full variable domain (outside the CDR3, taken from reference TRBV28 and TRBJ2-7): DVKVTQSSRYLVKRTGEKVFLECVQDMDHENMFWYRQDPGLGLRLIYFSYDVKMKEKGDIPEGYSVSREKKERFSLILESASTNQTSMYLCASRGGLADSYEQYFGPGTRLTVT.

At least ten counts were recorded for this clonotype. The CDR3 sequence: CAIRGDRALENTIYF. The CDR3 DNA reads as TGTGCCATCAGAGGTGACAGGGCCCTGGAAAACACCATATATTTT. This chain joins TRBV10-3 and TRBJ1-3; 7 bases align to TRBD1. V shed 6 bases and J 6 bases; nucleotides not matched to a gene: 11. Germline assignment: CDR1 ENHRY and CDR2 SYGVKD. This CDR3 contains 15 residues.

Ten or more counts support this clonotype. The chain combines TRBV30 with TRBJ2-2; D not certain. Germline V gene data show CDR1 as GTSNPN and CDR2 as SVGIG (reference sequence). This CDR3 is 15 amino acids long. Trimming cost V 3 bases and J 8 bases, with 19 bases left between them. CDR3 DNA sequence: TGTGCCTGGAGCCCCGGTACTCCCGGAATTGGGGAGCTGTTTTTT. Translated: CAWSPGTPGIGELFF. The entire variable domain, with the rest obtained from reference TRBV30 and TRBJ2-2, is as follows: SQTIHQWPATLVQPVGSPLSLECTVEGTSNPNLYWYRQAAGRGLQLLFYSVGIGQISSEVPQNLSASRPQDRQFILSSKKLLLSDSGFYLCAWSPGTPGIGELFFGEGSRLTVL.

This clonotype has ten or more counts. This chain joins TRBV7-8 and TRBJ2-5; D is undetermined. Per the germline V gene, CDR1 is SGHVS and CDR2 is FQNEAQ. With 1 base removed from V and 0 bases from J, the gap between germline ends came to 6 bases. The CDR3 spans 14 residues. The CDR3 DNA reads TGTGCCAGCAGCTTAGGTGGGGACCAAGAGACCCAGTACTTC. It codes for CASSLGGDQETQYF.

This clonotype was counted ten times or more. The chain couples TRBV3-1 to TRBJ1-1; 7 bases fit TRBD1. The V segment lost 4 bases and the J segment 5 bases; nucleotides outside the gene matches: 10. This CDR3 contains 15 residues. CDR1 and CDR2 (germline): LGHDT, YNNKEL (reference sequence). The CDR3 loop reads CASSPLRGRRTEAFF. The CDR3, as DNA: TGTGCCAGCAGCCCCCTAAGGGGGCGCAGAACTGAAGCTTTCTTT.

This clonotype came up many times. The rearrangement joins TRBV7-9 to TRBJ2-7; D is uncertain. This CDR3 is 14 amino acids long. Germline-derived CDR1 and CDR2 are SEHNR and FQNEAQ (reference sequence). Trimming took off 5 bases at V and 1 base at J, with 12 bases between the two ends. CDR3 loop: CASSDPLLSYEQYF. The DNA for the CDR3 is TGTGCCAGCAGCGATCCCCTCCTATCCTACGAGCAGTACTTC.

This clonotype was seen repeatedly, ten times or more. The CDR3 is CASKGRLNTEAFF. The CDR3 DNA reads TGTGCCAGCAAGGGACGGCTGAACACTGAAGCTTTCTTT. The V and J genes are TRBV12-3 or TRBV12-4 and TRBJ1-1; D perhaps matches TRBD1 (5 bases). The CDR3 is made up of 13 amino acids. V was pared by 7 bases and J by 0 bases, with 9 bases between.

This clonotype showed up many times. The rearrangement links TRBV12-3 or TRBV12-4 to TRBJ1-1; no clear D. The CDR3 sequence is 14 residues long. V lost 5 bases and J lost 3, with 13 bases in between. The CDR3 DNA follows: TGTGCCAGCAGTCTACCGGGAGGGCACACTGAAGCTTTCTTT. Translation: CASSLPGGHTEAFF.

This clonotype was counted many times. This chain links TRBV28 with TRBJ2-5; no clear D gene. The V end lost 8 bases, the J end lost 2 bases, and 9 bases lay between the germline ends. Looked up from germline, CDR1 is MDHEN and CDR2 is SYDVKM. CDR3 size: 12 residues. CDR3 sequence (DNA): TGTGCCAGCCAGGTCTCGCAAGAGACCCAGTACTTC. Amino acid sequence: CASQVSQETQYF.

The sample holds one count of this clonotype. It may be a read error: a sequence one base away is much more abundant. J is TRBJ2-3 and V is TRBV20-1; the D gene could be TRBD1 or TRBD2 (5 bases each). The germline V gene encodes CDR1 DFQATT and CDR2 SNEGSKA (reference sequence). The CDR3 runs to 18 residues. In DNA form, the CDR3 reads TGCAGTGCTAGAGGCCCGGTTATGACAGAGTCTAGCACAGATACGCAGTGTTTT. It specifies CSARGPVMTESSTDTQCF.

The V call is TRBV28, the J call TRBJ2-5, with 9 bases fitting TRBD1. Looked up from germline, CDR1 is MDHEN and CDR2 is SYDVKM. With V trimmed by 1 base and J by 4 bases, 13 bases remained unmatched. The CDR3 length is 18 residues. The CDR3 loop reads CASSLSGQGGQRGETQYF. In nucleotides, the CDR3 is TGTGCCAGCAGTTTATCGGGACAGGGAGGCCAAAGGGGAGAGACCCAGTACTTC.

This clonotype was picked up many times. J is TRBJ2-7 and V is TRBV7-2; 13 nucleotides align to TRBD2. The V gene's germline CDR1 is SGHTA and CDR2 FQGNSA. This CDR3 spans 13 amino acids. V was clipped by 4 bases and J by 9 bases; unmatched bases: 3. This CDR3 is CASSSGLAGRQYF. CDR3 in DNA: TGTGCCAGCAGCTCGGGACTAGCGGGAAGGCAGTACTTC.

This chain joins TRBV25-1 and TRBJ2-2, with TRBD2 matching over 8 bases. Germline CDR1 is MGHDK and CDR2 is SYGVNS. Trimming took 8 bases from V and 0 from J; bases not matched to a gene: 5. CDR3 length: 15 amino acids. Written as DNA, the CDR3 is TGTGCCAGCTGCGGCGGGAGGTCGAACACCGGGGAGCTGTTTTTT. Its translation: CASCGGRSNTGELFF.

This clonotype showed up many times. One end of the junction is discordant with germline, which a read error may explain. The gene calls are TRBV28 and TRBJ2-5; D is possibly TRBD1 (6 bases). The V gene's germline CDR1 is MDHEN and CDR2 SYDVKM. The length of the CDR3 is 14 residues. Written as DNA, the CDR3 is TGTGCCAGCAGCTTATCCCAGGGGCCAGAGACCCAGTACTTC. This translates into CASSLSQGPETQYF.

This clonotype was detected ten times or more. The genes are TRBV28 and TRBJ2-7; 16 positions agree with TRBD2. J was trimmed by 7 bases and V by 10 bases; bases with no gene match: 10. Germline loops: CDR1 MDHEN, CDR2 SYDVKM. This CDR3 has 15 residues. Here the CDR3 DNA reads TGTGCCATCGGGACTAGCGGGAGGGTCGGAGGGGAGCAGTACTTC. Protein sequence: CAIGTSGRVGGEQYF.

V and J are TRBV4-2 and TRBJ2-7, with TRBD2 identical over 7 bases. Germline trimming cut 2 bases from V and 4 bases from J; bases unmatched to any gene: 2. CDR3 length: 13 amino acids. The V gene's germline CDR1 is LGHNA and CDR2 YNFKEQ. The CDR3 DNA reads as TGTGCCAGCAGCCAACGGGAGGAGTACGAGCAGTACTTC. It encodes CASSQREEYEQYF.

The chain recombines TRBV28 with TRBJ1-2, with 8 bases identical to TRBD1. The CDR3 runs to 14 residues. V lost 6 bases to trimming and J lost 8 bases; unmatched junction nucleotides: 11. Germline CDR1 MDHEN, CDR2 SYDVKM. The CDR3 here is CASRPTGTGSGYTF. Written as DNA, the CDR3 is TGTGCCAGCAGACCAACCGGGACAGGCTCCGGCTACACCTTC.

This clonotype showed up just a few times. V is TRBV11-2 and J is TRBJ2-7; D unresolved. This CDR3 spans 14 amino acids. V shed 1 base and J shed 2 bases, with 9 bases lying between them. The germline V gene has CDR1 SGHAT and CDR2 FQNNGV. CDR3 nucleotide sequence: TGTGCCAGCAGCTTAGTGGGTGAGGCCTACGAGCAGTACTTC. Residues: CASSLVGEAYEQYF. The variable domain in full, completed from reference TRBV11-2 and TRBJ2-7, reads EAGVAQSPRYKIIEKRQSVAFWCNPISGHATLYWYQQILGQGPKLLIQFQNNGVVDDSQLPKDRFSAERLKGVDSTLKIQPAKLEDSAVYLCASSLVGEAYEQYFGPGTRLTVT.

This clonotype was recorded a few times. This chain links TRBV28 with TRBJ1-2; D is ambiguous. Germline V CDR1 and CDR2: MDHEN, SYDVKM. V was shortened by 6 bases and J by 4 bases, with 12 bases between the two germline ends. The CDR3 covers 13 residues. The CDR3 DNA follows: TGTGCCAGCAGGCAGAGCGATGTCTATGGCTACACCTTC. Translated: CASRQSDVYGYTF.

This chain joins TRBV7-1 and TRBJ2-2, with 7 bases that match TRBD2. TRBV7-1 is placed among ORFs of uncertain function. The trim removed 3 bases at V and 4 bases at J, leaving 20 bases unmatched. This CDR3 contains 20 residues. CDR3 residues: CASSSSLGLYKKTPTGELFF. CDR3 DNA: TGTGCCAGCAGCTCCTCATTGGGACTATACAAAAAAACACCCACCGGGGAGCTGTTTTTT.

This sequence joins TRBV14 and TRBJ2-7; TRBD1 matches at 8 bases. Trimming at V came to 0 bases and at J to 4 bases, leaving 5 bases not matched to a gene. Germline CDR1 reads SGHDN; CDR2 reads FVKESK. The CDR3 runs 15 residues. The CDR3 DNA sequence: TGTGCCAGCAGCCAAGAAACCCAGGGGGCTTACGAGCAGTACTTC. It is translated as CASSQETQGAYEQYF.

Many counts were recorded for this clonotype. Here the CDR3 DNA reads TGCGCCAGCAGGTCTACCGCTGGCTACACCTTC. As protein: CASRSTAGYTF. The chain combines TRBV5-1 with TRBJ1-2; D is ambiguous. CDR3 size: 11 residues. Germline CDR1 reads SGHRS; CDR2 reads YFSETQ. The ends were cut back, 5 bases at V and 7 bases at J, with 9 bases in the middle.

This clonotype has at least ten counts. CDR3 coding DNA: TGCAGTGCTAGAGTGAAAGTATGGCGGACCTATGGCTACACCTTC. Its protein product is CSARVKVWRTYGYTF. This chain joins TRBV20-1 and TRBJ1-2, with unresolved D. The CDR3 extends over 15 amino acids. V dropped 1 base and J dropped 4 bases, with 16 bases sitting between them. Germline-derived CDR1 and CDR2 are DFQATT and SNEGSKA (reference sequence).

The V and J genes are TRBV2 and TRBJ2-2; unclear D gene. The CDR3 is 13 residues long. CDR1 is SNHLY and CDR2 is FYNNEI in the germline V gene. The ends were cut back, 8 bases at V and 0 bases at J, with 7 bases in the middle. The CDR3 reads CASRVSNTGELFF. CDR3 DNA: TGTGCCAGCCGGGTCTCGAACACCGGGGAGCTGTTTTTT.

The V call is TRBV4-2, the J call TRBJ2-2; D is perhaps TRBD1 (5 bases). This CDR3 has 17 amino acids. Germline loops: CDR1 LGHNA, CDR2 YNFKEQ. The ends were cut back, 4 bases at V and 0 bases at J, with 15 bases in the middle. The CDR3 DNA follows: TGTGCCAGCAGCCCATTTACCGGCAGGGCGAACACCGGGGAGCTGTTTTTT. Translated: CASSPFTGRANTGELFF.

This clonotype was seen repeatedly, ten times or more. The chain is built from TRBV6-1 and TRBJ2-7; D remains unclear. Germline CDR1 is MNHNS and CDR2 is SASEGT. The CDR3 loop spans 11 amino acids. V was shortened by 9 bases and J by 0 bases, with 6 bases between the two germline ends. CDR3: CARFSSYEQYF. The CDR3 DNA sequence: TGTGCCAGGTTCAGCTCCTACGAGCAGTACTTC.

This clonotype has ten or more counts. The chain couples TRBV20-1 to TRBJ2-7, with D maybe TRBD1 (6 bases). This CDR3 spans 13 amino acids. Per the germline V gene, CDR1 is DFQATT and CDR2 is SNEGSKA (reference sequence). V shed 6 bases and J shed 3 bases, with 15 bases lying between them. The CDR3 nucleotides are TGCAGTGCCGAGACAGGTAGCGACTACGAGCAGTACTTC. Encoded protein: CSAETGSDYEQYF.

This clonotype has a count of ten or more. The chain carries TRBV11-3 and TRBJ2-5; 10 bases map to TRBD2. The CDR3 has 15 residues. Unmatched junction bases numbered 5, after V lost 5 bases and J lost 2 bases. Germline V gene lookup returns CDR1 SGHNT and CDR2 YENEEA. This CDR3 is CASSRWTSGQETQYF. Written as DNA, the CDR3 is TGTGCCAGCAGCCGTTGGACTAGCGGACAAGAGACCCAGTACTTC.

This clonotype was observed once. The J gene is TRBJ2-7, the V gene TRBV5-1; D might be TRBD1 (6 bases). The germline V gene has CDR1 SGHRS and CDR2 YFSETQ. This CDR3 region has 15 residues. V dropped 2 bases and J dropped 5 bases, with 17 bases sitting between them. CDR3: CASSFGKGEPDEQYF. CDR3 DNA sequence: TGCGCCAGCAGCTTCGGGAAGGGGGAGCCGGACGAGCAGTACTTC. Combining the CDR3 with reference TRBV5-1 and TRBJ2-7 gives the whole variable domain KAGVTQTPRYLIKTRGQQVTLSCSPISGHRSVSWYQQTPGQGLQFLFEYFSETQRNKGNFPGRFSGRQFSNSRSEMNVSTLELGDSALYLCASSFGKGEPDEQYFGPGTRLTVT.